The 19 T cell receptor beta chains listed next were all sequenced from one sample in a study of CD8 T cells in ankylosing spondylitis (dated by TCRdb to 2016 to 2017). Libraries were constructed by 5' RACE. Sequencing was carried out with an Illumina MiSeq. The public reads were quality trimmed at Q25 with fastp and then assembled into clones with MiXCR by TCRdb, keeping productive beta chains. Entries that share a CDR3 protein sequence are merged under the most common genes and DNA. A total of approximately 17,000 distinct CDR3 sequences appear in this sample, around 8% of them only once. The ten largest make up roughly 36% of the sample. Source material: blood. Receptors originate from a male donor with ankylosing spondylitis or in good health (not recorded which).

In this sample, this clonotype is medium-sized (0.01 to 0.1%). V gene TRBV29-1 combines with J gene TRBJ2-2; TRBD2 matches 7 bases. J gave up 1 base and V 3 bases, and 5 bases lay outside the gene matches. This CDR3 is 15 amino acids long. Germline CDR1 reads SQVTM; CDR2 reads ANQGSEA. The CDR3 spells CSVEFGLENTGELFF. The CDR3 DNA follows: TGCAGCGTTGAGTTCGGACTAGAGAACACCGGGGAGCTGTTTTTT.

This clonotype was recorded at least ten times. The chain is built from TRBV20-1 and TRBJ2-1; TRBD2 might be the D (6 bases). The CDR3 sequence is 15 residues long. Trimming took 0 bases from V and 3 from J, leaving 12 bases between them. Germline lookup yields CDR1 DFQATT and CDR2 SNEGSKA (reference sequence). This CDR3 reads CSARDPSTSYNEQFF. In DNA, the CDR3 is TGCAGTGCTAGAGATCCCTCGACTAGCTACAATGAGCAGTTCTTC.

This clonotype was observed a few times. The V call is TRBV30, the J call TRBJ2-2; D gene unclear. Germline V lookup: CDR1 GTSNPN, CDR2 SVGIG (reference sequence). The CDR3 is 15 residues long. Deletions cut 3 bases from V and 1 base from J, with 12 bases between. In nucleotides, the CDR3 is TGTGCCTGGAGCCCATACAGTCAGAACACCGGGGAGCTGTTTTTT. It encodes CAWSPYSQNTGELFF.

This clonotype was found a few times. This chain uses TRBV24-1 with TRBJ2-1; 13 bases are shared with TRBD2. This CDR3 region has 17 residues. V lost 6 bases, J lost 7 bases, and 11 bases stayed unmatched. Germline V CDR1 and CDR2: KGHDR, SFDVKD. CDR3 sequence (DNA): TGTGCCACCAGTCAAGCCGCCGGACTAGCGGGAGTGAATGAGCAGTTCTTC. Protein product: CATSQAAGLAGVNEQFF.

The chain couples TRBV18 to TRBJ2-5; D possibly corresponds to TRBD1 (6 bases). The CDR3 loop spans 12 amino acids. Looked up from germline, CDR1 is KGHSH and CDR2 is LQKENI. V was clipped by 3 bases and J by 5 bases, with 7 bases between them. For the CDR3, the DNA is TGTGCCAGCTCACCGCAGGGGGAGACCCAGTACTTC. This sequence encodes CASSPQGETQYF.

This clonotype was counted ten times or more. This sequence joins TRBV27 and TRBJ2-7, with D uncertain. Trimming left V 2 bases short and J 3 bases short, with 11 bases between. Germline CDR1 is MNHEY and CDR2 is SMNVEV (reference sequence). This CDR3 has 14 amino acids. The CDR3 DNA reads as TGTGCCAGCAGTTTAGGGTGGGGTCGCTACGAGCAGTACTTC. It codes for CASSLGWGRYEQYF.

Ten or more counts support this clonotype. J is TRBJ1-3 and V is TRBV7-2; 7 nucleotides line up with TRBD1. CDR3 size: 15 residues. After removal of 5 bases from V and 0 bases from J, the junction contained 4 bases not matched to a gene. The germline V gene has CDR1 SGHTA and CDR2 FQGNSA. The CDR3 loop is CASSPRTGSGNTIYF. The CDR3 DNA is TGTGCCAGCAGCCCTCGGACAGGCTCTGGAAACACCATATATTTT.

V usage is TRBV20-1 and J usage is TRBJ1-3; no definite D call. Germline V gene sequence: CDR1 DFQATT, CDR2 SNEGSKA (reference sequence). V was clipped by 4 bases and J by 4 bases, with 5 bases between them. The CDR3 loop spans 11 amino acids. This CDR3 reads CSAMIGNTIYF. For the CDR3, the DNA is TGCAGTGCTATGATCGGAAACACCATATATTTT.

In this sample, this clonotype turned up a few times. The chain recombines TRBV28 with TRBJ2-1, with TRBD2 as a possible D gene (6 bases). Germline CDR1 reads MDHEN; CDR2 reads SYDVKM. V dropped 1 base and J dropped 8 bases, with 15 bases sitting between them. This CDR3 spans 15 amino acids. The CDR3 region is CASSLSGGKRYEQFF. The CDR3 nucleotides read TGTGCCAGCAGTTTATCTGGGGGGAAGAGGTATGAGCAGTTCTTC.

This clonotype was counted ten times or more. The V call is TRBV5-4, the J call TRBJ2-2; 8 bases match TRBD2. This CDR3 contains 15 residues. V lost 4 bases to trimming and J lost 3 bases; unmatched junction nucleotides: 5. The V gene's germline CDR1 is SGHNT and CDR2 YYREEE (reference sequence). The CDR3 nucleotides are TGTGCCAGCAGCCCGGGGGGGTCGGACACCGGGGAGCTGTTTTTT. Translated, it gives CASSPGGSDTGELFF.

This clonotype was observed many times. The V call is TRBV7-8, the J call TRBJ2-1, with D unclear. The CDR3 contains 12 residues. Deletions cut 0 bases from V and 8 bases from J, with 5 bases between. In germline, CDR1 is SGHVS, CDR2 FQNEAQ. CDR3 bases: TGTGCCAGCAGCTTAGCGGCTTATGAGCAGTTCTTC. Residues: CASSLAAYEQFF.

This rearrangement joins TRBV29-1 to TRBJ1-1, with unresolved D. This CDR3 is 13 amino acids long. Germline CDR1 SQVTM, CDR2 ANQGSEA. The V gene lost 2 bases and the J gene lost 5 bases, with 12 bases spanning the gap. CDR3: CSVELGAGTEAFF. CDR3 nucleotide sequence: TGCAGCGTTGAACTGGGCGCGGGAACTGAAGCTTTCTTT.

This clonotype was seen many times. The chain carries TRBV29-1 and TRBJ1-1, with D hard to call. The CDR3 length is 14 residues. The V gene lost 3 bases and the J gene lost 0 bases, with 11 bases spanning the gap. Looked up from germline, CDR1 is SQVTM and CDR2 is ANQGSEA. The CDR3 is CSVEVEGLNTEAFF. The CDR3 DNA reads as TGCAGCGTTGAGGTAGAAGGGCTGAACACTGAAGCTTTCTTT.

This clonotype was seen many times. The gene calls are TRBV7-2 and TRBJ1-1; D call uncertain. The CDR3 runs 13 residues. In germline, CDR1 is SGHTA, CDR2 FQGNSA. V was trimmed by 5 bases and J by 3 bases, leaving 10 bases between them. CDR3 sequence reads: CASSLRLDTEAFF. CDR3 nucleotide sequence: TGTGCCAGCAGCCTCCGTTTGGACACTGAAGCTTTCTTT.

The chain combines TRBV4-2 with TRBJ1-1; no clear D. Germline V CDR1 and CDR2: LGHNA, YNFKEQ. V lost 0 bases to trimming and J lost 3 bases, with 11 bases between them. The CDR3 totals 15 residues. CDR3 region: CASSQDRPAHTEAFF. The CDR3 bases are TGTGCCAGCAGCCAAGACCGCCCCGCTCACACTGAAGCTTTCTTT.

This chain uses TRBV9 with TRBJ2-3; no definite D call. The germline CDR1 and CDR2 sequences are SGDLS and YYNGEE. Between the trimmed V and J ends, which lost 0 bases and 0 bases, there was a span of 11 bases. The CDR3 has 16 amino acids. This CDR3 is CASSVGVTASTDTQYF. CDR3 sequence (DNA): TGTGCCAGCAGCGTAGGTGTAACGGCTAGCACAGATACGCAGTATTTT.

The chain recombines TRBV20-1 with TRBJ2-2; D call uncertain. Looked up from germline, CDR1 is DFQATT and CDR2 is SNEGSKA (reference sequence). Trimming took 3 bases from V and 1 from J, leaving 9 bases between them. The CDR3 spans 14 residues. The CDR3 region is CSARSAGNTGELFF. Written as DNA, the CDR3 is TGCAGTGCTAGGTCGGCAGGGAACACCGGGGAGCTGTTTTTT.

Sample share makes this clonotype medium-sized. The genes are TRBV24-1 and TRBJ1-5; D is unclear. Germline loops: CDR1 KGHDR, CDR2 SFDVKD. Deletions cut 5 bases from V and 1 base from J, with 8 bases between. The CDR3 has 14 residues. The CDR3 sequence: CATSAPGSNQPQHF. The CDR3 region has the DNA TGTGCCACCAGTGCTCCGGGGAGCAATCAGCCCCAGCATTTT.

This clonotype was picked up many times. The chain is built from TRBV29-1 and TRBJ2-1; D gene ambiguous. The CDR3 has 14 residues. V was shortened by 4 bases and J by 8 bases, with 18 bases between the two germline ends. Germline values: CDR1 SQVTM, CDR2 ANQGSEA. In DNA, the CDR3 is TGCAGCGTTGCGTGGGCCTCCCCTGGGGATGAGCAGTTCTTC. It is translated as CSVAWASPGDEQFF.